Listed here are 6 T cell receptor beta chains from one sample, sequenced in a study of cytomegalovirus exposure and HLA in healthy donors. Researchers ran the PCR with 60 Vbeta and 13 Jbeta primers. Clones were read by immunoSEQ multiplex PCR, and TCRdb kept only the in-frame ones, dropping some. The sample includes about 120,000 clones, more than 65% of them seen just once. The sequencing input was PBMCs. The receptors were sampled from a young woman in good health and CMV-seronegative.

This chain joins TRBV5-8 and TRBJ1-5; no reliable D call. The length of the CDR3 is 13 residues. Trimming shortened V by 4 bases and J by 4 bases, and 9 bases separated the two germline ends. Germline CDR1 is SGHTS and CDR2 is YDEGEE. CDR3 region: CASSPVLNQPQHF. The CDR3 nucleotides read TGTGCCAGCAGCCCGGTCCTTAATCAGCCCCAGCATTTT.

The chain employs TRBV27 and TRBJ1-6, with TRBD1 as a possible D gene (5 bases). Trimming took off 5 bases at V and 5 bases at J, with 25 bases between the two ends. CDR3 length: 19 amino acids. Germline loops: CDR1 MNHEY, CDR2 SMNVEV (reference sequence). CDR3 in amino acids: CASSPQGKGLSSDNSPLHF. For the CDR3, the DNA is TGTGCCAGCAGTCCCCAGGGAAAGGGTTTGTCTTCGGATAATTCACCCCTCCACTTT.

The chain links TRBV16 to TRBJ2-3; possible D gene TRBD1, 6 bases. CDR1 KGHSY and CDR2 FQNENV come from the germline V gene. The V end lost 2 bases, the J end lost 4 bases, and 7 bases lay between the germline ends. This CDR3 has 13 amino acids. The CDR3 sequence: CASSQNRADTQYF. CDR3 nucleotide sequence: TGTGCCAGCAGCCAAAACAGGGCAGATACGCAGTATTTT.

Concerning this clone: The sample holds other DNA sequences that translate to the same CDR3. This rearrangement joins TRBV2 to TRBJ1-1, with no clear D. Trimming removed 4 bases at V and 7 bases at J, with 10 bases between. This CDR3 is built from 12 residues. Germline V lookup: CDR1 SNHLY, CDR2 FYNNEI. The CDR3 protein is CASSGGLIEAFF. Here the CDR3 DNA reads TGTGCCAGCAGTGGCGGATTGATTGAAGCTTTCTTT. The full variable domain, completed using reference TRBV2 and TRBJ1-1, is EPEVTQTPSHQVTQMGQEVILRCVPISNHLYFYWYRQILGQKVEFLVSFYNNEISEKSEIFDDQFSVERPDGSNFTLKIRSTKLEDSAMYFCASSGGLIEAFFGQGTRLTVV.

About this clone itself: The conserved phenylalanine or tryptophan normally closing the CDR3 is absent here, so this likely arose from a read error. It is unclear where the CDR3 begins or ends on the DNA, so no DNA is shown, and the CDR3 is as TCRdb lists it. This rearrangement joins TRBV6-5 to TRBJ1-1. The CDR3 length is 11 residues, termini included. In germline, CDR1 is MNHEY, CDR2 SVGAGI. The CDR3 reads CASSDLLRSAI.

The CDR3 loop reads CASSAGGGPTYNEQFF. The CDR3 DNA reads TGTGCCAGCAGTGCCGGGGGGGGGCCCACCTACAATGAGCAGTTCTTC. The V call is TRBV6-1, the J call TRBJ2-1, with 8 bases fitting TRBD2. Germline V CDR1 and CDR2: MNHNS, SASEGT. This CDR3 is built from 16 residues. V gave up 4 bases and J gave up 2 bases; unmatched junction bases: 7.